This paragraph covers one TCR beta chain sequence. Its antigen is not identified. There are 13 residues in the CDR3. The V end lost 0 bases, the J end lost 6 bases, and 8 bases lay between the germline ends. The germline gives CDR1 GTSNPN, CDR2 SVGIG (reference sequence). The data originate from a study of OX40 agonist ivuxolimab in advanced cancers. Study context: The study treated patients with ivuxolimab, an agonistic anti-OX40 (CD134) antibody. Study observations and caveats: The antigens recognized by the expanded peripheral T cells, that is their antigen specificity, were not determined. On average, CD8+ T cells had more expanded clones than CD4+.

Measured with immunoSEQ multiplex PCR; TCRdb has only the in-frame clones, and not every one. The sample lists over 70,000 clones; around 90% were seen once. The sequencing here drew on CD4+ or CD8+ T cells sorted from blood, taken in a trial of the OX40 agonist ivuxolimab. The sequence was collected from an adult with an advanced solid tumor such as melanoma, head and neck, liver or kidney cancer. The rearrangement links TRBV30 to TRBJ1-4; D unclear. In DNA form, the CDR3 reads TGTGCCTGGAGTGTGCAGGTTCATGAAAAACTGTTTTTT. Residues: CAWSVQVHEKLFF.